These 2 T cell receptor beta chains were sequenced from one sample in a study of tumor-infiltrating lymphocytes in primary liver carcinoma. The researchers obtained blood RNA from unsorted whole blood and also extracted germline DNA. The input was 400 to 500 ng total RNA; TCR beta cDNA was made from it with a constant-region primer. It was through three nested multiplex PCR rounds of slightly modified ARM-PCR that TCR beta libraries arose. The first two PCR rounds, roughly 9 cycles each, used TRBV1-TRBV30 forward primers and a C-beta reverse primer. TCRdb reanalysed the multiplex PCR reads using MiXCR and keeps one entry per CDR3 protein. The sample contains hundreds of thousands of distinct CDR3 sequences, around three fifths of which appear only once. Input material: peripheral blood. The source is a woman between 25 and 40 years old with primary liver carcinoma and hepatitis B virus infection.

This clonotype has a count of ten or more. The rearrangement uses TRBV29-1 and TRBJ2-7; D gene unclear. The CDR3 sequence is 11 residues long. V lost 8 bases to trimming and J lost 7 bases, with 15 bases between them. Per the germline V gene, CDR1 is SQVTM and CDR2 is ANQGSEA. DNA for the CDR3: TGCAGCTATGGCACCCCTAGTGAGCAGTACTTC. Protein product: CSYGTPSEQYF.

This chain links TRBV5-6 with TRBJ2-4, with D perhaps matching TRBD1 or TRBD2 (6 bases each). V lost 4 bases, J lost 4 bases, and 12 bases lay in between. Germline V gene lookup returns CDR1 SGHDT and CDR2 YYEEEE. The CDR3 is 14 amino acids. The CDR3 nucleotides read TGTGCCAGCAGCCCGGGGGCCGCAAAAAACATTCAGTACTTC. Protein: CASSPGAAKNIQYF.